This T cell receptor beta chain was identified during a study of T cell responses to AZD1222 COVID-19 vaccine. Study-level background: Second doses were pooled across both intervals (about 4 or about 12 weeks).

Details on this clone: The target antigen is unknown.

CDR3 length equals 15 residues. The germline V gene encodes CDR1 MNHEY and CDR2 SVGAGI. The V end lost 5 bases, the J end lost 0 bases, and 13 bases lay between the germline ends. Study-level points and caveats: Only after the peak T cell response were repertoires sampled. Only 5 to 7 individuals given AZD1222 were seropositive at baseline. A mostly white British donor set with more females was recruited, and clonal diversity was possibly underestimated.

The assay was immunoSEQ multiplex PCR, and TCRdb's table has in-frame clones only and misses some. The table records under 95,000 clones, 88% of them present only once. The starting material was peripheral blood, obtained on day 0 of AZD1222 vaccination. The chain uses TRBV6-5 and TRBJ1-2, with D unclear. This receptor was obtained from an adult in good health. CDR3 DNA sequence: TGTGCCAGCAGTCCAGTTGGTAAAACTAACTATGGCTACACCTTC. This sequence encodes CASSPVGKTNYGYTF.